These T cell receptor beta chains were read from a single sample in a study of OX40 agonist ivuxolimab in advanced cancers. Repertoires were generated with immunoSEQ multiplex PCR, while TCRdb's copy carries only in-frame clones and drops some. The table has 40,000 to 50,000 clones, around 89% seen once. The source was CD4+ or CD8+ T cells sorted from blood, collected in a trial of the OX40 agonist ivuxolimab. These receptors all stem from an adult with an advanced solid tumor such as melanoma, head and neck, liver or kidney cancer. Each CDR3 is given with its conserved first and last residue. Each record gives: V gene, J gene, clone size, D gene, CDR3 DNA, CDR3 protein. The D gene is left open where the match is weak. Only part of the rows carry a size: once, few, many, or a class if the clone is expanded.

TRBV7-9	TRBJ2-7	once	TRBD1	TGTGCCAGCAGCCTCATCCGGGACAGGGGGCCCTACGAGCAGTACTTC	CASSLIRDRGPYEQYF
TRBV11-3	TRBJ2-2	NA	NA	TGTGCCAGCAGCCCACTTTGGGTGGGGGTATCGAACACCGGGGAGCTGTTTTTT	CASSPLWVGVSNTGELFF
TRBV11-2	TRBJ2-7	NA	TRBD1	TGTGCCAGCAGCTTAGAGACAGGGGGCTCCTACGAGCAGTACTTC	CASSLETGGSYEQYF
TRBV7-2	TRBJ2-3	once	TRBD2	TGTGCCAGCAGCCCGGGACTAGCGGGGAATACGCAGTATTTT	CASSPGLAGNTQYF
TRBV7-7	TRBJ2-5	NA	TRBD1	TGTGCTAGCAGCTCGGACAGGGGGCTGGAAGAGACCCAGTACTTC	CASSSDRGLEETQYF
TRBV2	TRBJ2-7	once	NA	TGTGCCAGCAGTGAGGTAAGCCCTTACGAGCAGTACTTC	CASSEVSPYEQYF
TRBV18	TRBJ1-1	NA	NA	TGTGCCCAGCGTGGTGACACTGAAGCTTTCTTT	CAQRGDTEAFF
TRBV4-3	TRBJ2-5	NA	NA	TGCGCCAGCAGCCCGAGGCAGGGCAGGGGTGAAGAGACCCAGTACTTC	CASSPRQGRGEETQYF
TRBV11-3	TRBJ2-3	once	TRBD2	TGTGCCAGCAGCTTAGGAATAGCGGGGAACACAGATACGCAGTATTTT	CASSLGIAGNTDTQYF
TRBV4-1	TRBJ2-2	NA	TRBD2	TGCGCCAGCAGCCAAGATCTTTTCGGACTAGCGGGTACCGGGGAGCTGTTTTTT	CASSQDLFGLAGTGELFF
TRBV6-6	TRBJ2-3	NA	NA	TGTGCCAGCTCCCCTAGTCGGGGGAGCACAGATACGCAGTATTTT	CASSPSRGSTDTQYF
TRBV4-2	TRBJ1-4	once	NA	TGTGCCAGCAGCCCCGTCTCCAGTGAAGGGGGTGAAAAACTGTTTTTT	CASSPVSSEGGEKLFF
TRBV6-1	TRBJ1-4	NA	NA	TGTGCCAGCAGTGAAGCAGGACTCCCGGGTGAAAAACTGTTTTTT	CASSEAGLPGEKLFF
TRBV2	TRBJ1-5	NA	NA	TGTGCCAGCAGTGAAGATCGGCCGAGTAGCAATCAGCCCCAGCATTTT	CASSEDRPSSNQPQHF
TRBV6-5	TRBJ1-4	NA	TRBD1	TGTGCCAGCAGTTACTCTCCAGGGGGTACGGAAAAACTGTTTTTT	CASSYSPGGTEKLFF
TRBV4-2	TRBJ1-5	NA	TRBD1	TGTGCCAGCAGCCAAGATAGGGACAGACGTAATCAGCCCCAGCATTTT	CASSQDRDRRNQPQHF
TRBV5-4	TRBJ2-5	NA	NA	TGTGCCAGCAGCTTTTCGGCGGTGGAGACCCAGTACTTC	CASSFSAVETQYF
TRBV6-1	TRBJ2-3	NA	TRBD1	TGTGCCAGCAGCCGAGACAGGGCCACAGATACGCAGTATTTT	CASSRDRATDTQYF
TRBV11-2	TRBJ2-7	once	NA	TGTGCCAGCAGCTCTTGGGGCGGCTACGAGCAGTACTTC	CASSSWGGYEQYF
TRBV4-2	TRBJ2-7	once	TRBD2	TGTGCCAGCAGCAAAGGACTAGCGGGGATGACCTACGAGCAGTACTTC	CASSKGLAGMTYEQYF
TRBV5-1	TRBJ2-5	NA	NA	TGCGCCAGCAGCCTGGAAGGCCAAGAGACCCAGTACTTC	CASSLEGQETQYF
TRBV21-1	TRBJ1-2	NA	NA	TGTGCCAGCACGCAGGGACAGGGAGTCCATGGCTACACCTTC	CASTQGQGVHGYTF
TRBV4-1	TRBJ2-1	few	TRBD2	TGCGCCAGCAGCCCGGATCTTTTTGGGCTAGCGGCAACCTACAATGAGCAGTTCTTC	CASSPDLFGLAATYNEQFF
TRBV7-2	TRBJ1-1	NA	NA	TGTGCCAGCAGCTTAGACAGGGTGAACACTGAAGCTTTCTTT	CASSLDRVNTEAFF
TRBV27	TRBJ1-2	NA	NA	TGTGCCAGCAGTTTTCTGGGGCGGGGGATGGCTTATGGCTACACCTTC	CASSFLGRGMAYGYTF
TRBV19	TRBJ2-7	NA	TRBD2	TGTGCCAGTAGTCCACGGGTAGCGGGGGGGCCCTACGAGCAGTACTTC	CASSPRVAGGPYEQYF
TRBV2	TRBJ2-7	NA	NA	TGTGCCAGCAGGGCAGATTCCTACGAGCAGTACTTC	CASRADSYEQYF
TRBV7-8	TRBJ2-4	NA	NA	TGTGCCAGCAGCTTAGGAGTACTTGGATCCCAGTACTTC	CASSLGVLGSQYF
TRBV6-1	TRBJ1-2	NA	NA	TGTGCCAGCAGTGAGCGAGGGATCTATGGCTACACCTTC	CASSERGIYGYTF
TRBV6-1	TRBJ2-5	NA	NA	TGTGCCAGCAGTGGGGGAGGTACTAGCATACAGACCCAGTACTTC	CASSGGGTSIQTQYF
TRBV7-8	TRBJ2-5	NA	TRBD2	TGTGCCAGCAGCTTCGCACTAGCGGGCGAGACCCAGTACTTC	CASSFALAGETQYF
TRBV5-1	TRBJ2-1	NA	NA	TGCGCCAGCAGCCCCCAGAGGAATGAGCAGTTCTTC	CASSPQRNEQFF
TRBV5-5	TRBJ1-1	NA	NA	TGTGCCAGCAGCTTGGATCTGGGAGGGACTGAAGCTTTCTTT	CASSLDLGGTEAFF
TRBV7-2	TRBJ2-5	NA	NA	TGTGCCAGCAGCTCCCGAGCAGGGTTAGGGGAGACCCAGTACTTC	CASSSRAGLGETQYF
TRBV18	TRBJ1-1	NA	TRBD1	TGTGCCAGCTCACCGGGACAGGGGAGGGACACTGAAGCTTTCTTT	CASSPGQGRDTEAFF
TRBV5-4	TRBJ2-3	NA	NA	TGTGCCAGCAGCTCCCCGGGACAAAGCACAGATACGCAGTATTTT	CASSSPGQSTDTQYF
TRBV19	TRBJ2-7	NA	NA	TGTGCCAGTAGTATGGGGGTGGGCAGGGGCTCCGAGAAGGGAGCCTACGAGCAGTACTTC	CASSMGVGRGSEKGAYEQYF
TRBV18	TRBJ2-7	NA	NA	TGTGCCAGCTCACAGGGGGTACGAGGATACGAGCAGTACTTC	CASSQGVRGYEQYF
TRBV2	TRBJ2-2	NA	NA	TGTGCCAGCAGTTACTCGGGGATGAATACCGGGGAGCTGTTTTTT	CASSYSGMNTGELFF
TRBV14	TRBJ2-5	NA	NA	TGTGCCAGCAGCCAAAACATTGGGACCCAGTACTTC	CASSQNIGTQYF
TRBV4-3	TRBJ1-4	once	TRBD1	TGCGCCAGCAGCCCAGACAGGGGGGAAAAACTGTTTTTT	CASSPDRGEKLFF
TRBV19	TRBJ1-5	NA	NA	TGTGCCAGTAGTATAGGGGGGTATAGCAATCAGCCCCAGCATTTT	CASSIGGYSNQPQHF
TRBV19	TRBJ2-6	NA	NA	TGTGCCAGCTTATCGGTAACCTCTGGGGCCAACGTCCTGACTTTC	CASLSVTSGANVLTF
TRBV5-1	TRBJ2-7	NA	TRBD1	TGCGCCAGCAGCTTGACCGGGACAGCGGACTACGAGCAGTACTTC	CASSLTGTADYEQYF
TRBV15	TRBJ2-2	NA	NA	TGTGCCACCAGCAAAAGGGGAGGCACCGGGGAGCTGTTTTTT	CATSKRGGTGELFF
TRBV6-1	TRBJ2-5	NA	TRBD1	TGTGCCAGCAGTCTTGGGACAGTTAAAGAGACCCAGTACTTC	CASSLGTVKETQYF
TRBV6-5	TRBJ1-5	NA	TRBD1	TGTGCCAGCAGTCGACATGGACAGGGCAATCAGCCCCAGCATTTT	CASSRHGQGNQPQHF
TRBV27	TRBJ1-6	NA	NA	TGTGCCAGCAAGGTGAGGTGGCAGTCAAATTCACCCCTCCACTTT	CASKVRWQSNSPLHF
TRBV11-3	TRBJ1-5	NA	NA	TGTGCCAGCAGCTTAGGGACAAATCAGCCCCAGCATTTT	CASSLGTNQPQHF